Following are 5 T cell receptor beta chains from one sample sequenced in a study of vaccination effects on CD4 cells after COVID-19. Sequencing was performed with immunoSEQ multiplex PCR; in TCRdb, only in-frame clones are kept and a portion is missing. The data contain around 26,000 clones, about 70% of them singletons. The ViraFEST assay expanded antigen-specific CD4+ T cells with viral peptide pools before sequencing. Upon completion of roughly ten days in culture, CD4+ T cells were isolated. Either the BNT162b2 or mRNA-1273 vaccine was given to participants in two doses. These TCRs are of unknown antigen specificity. The input for sequencing was CD4+ T cells from PBMCs cultured with SARS-CoV-2 spike peptides, taken after COVID-19 vaccination. The receptors derive from a human donor who received a COVID-19 vaccine.

This sequence joins TRBV15 and TRBJ1-2; D may be TRBD1 (5 bases). Germline CDR1 is LNHNV and CDR2 is YYDKDF (reference sequence). Between the trimmed V and J ends, which lost 1 base and 3 bases, there was a span of 6 bases. The CDR3 extends over 13 amino acids. The CDR3, as DNA: TGTGCCACCAGCAGAGGGGGGGACTATGGCTACACCTTC. The encoded protein is CATSRGGDYGYTF.

The chain carries TRBV20-1 and TRBJ2-7, with D perhaps TRBD1 or TRBD2 (5 bases each). V was cut by 3 bases and J by 7 bases, with 16 bases left in between. Looked up from germline, CDR1 is DFQATT and CDR2 is SNEGSKA (reference sequence). The CDR3 consists of 13 residues. CDR3 protein: CSASRGRLREQYF. The CDR3 DNA reads as TGCAGTGCTAGTAGGGGACGTTTGCGAGAGCAGTACTTC.

The chain carries TRBV29-1 and TRBJ1-1; 7 bases line up with TRBD1. The V segment lost 1 base and the J segment 1 base; nucleotides outside the gene matches: 6. Germline CDR1 SQVTM, CDR2 ANQGSEA. The CDR3 runs to 15 residues. The chain's CDR3 is CSVEGAGGKNTEAFF. CDR3 DNA sequence: TGCAGCGTTGAAGGGGCAGGGGGGAAGAACACTGAAGCTTTCTTT.

This clone was seen only a few times. V is TRBV4-1 and J is TRBJ2-1, with 10 positions matching TRBD2. This CDR3 spans 15 amino acids. The V gene's germline CDR1 is MGHRA and CDR2 YSYEKL. V dropped 3 bases and J dropped 7; count of bases not matched to a gene: 6. As DNA, the CDR3 is TGCGCCAGCAGCCAGGATAGCGGGAGGATAAATGAGCAGTTCTTC. It is translated as CASSQDSGRINEQFF.

This clone turned up a few times. The V call is TRBV7-9, the J call TRBJ1-1; 11 bases are a match to TRBD1. V gave up 1 base and J gave up 5 bases; unmatched junction bases: 6. The CDR3 sequence is 16 residues long. Germline V lookup: CDR1 SEHNR, CDR2 FQNEAQ (reference sequence). CDR3 sequence: CASSLETGTGGTEAFF. CDR3 in DNA: TGTGCCAGCAGCTTAGAAACCGGGACAGGGGGGACTGAAGCTTTCTTT. Complete variable domain (other parts from reference TRBV7-9 and TRBJ1-1): DTGVSQNPRHKITKRGQNVTFRCDPISEHNRLYWYRQTLGQGPEFLTYFQNEAQLEKSRLLSDRFSAERPKGSFSTLEIQRTEQGDSAMYLCASSLETGTGGTEAFFGQGTRLTVV.